This T cell receptor beta chain was captured in a study of blood T cell repertoires in COVID-19 (TCRdb year 2020). Broadly, across the study: Samples from collaborators originated in the United States, Italy and Spain and spanned both the acute and convalescent phases of COVID-19. HLA class I and class II types, where available, came from metadata supplied by the sample provider rather than from assay-based typing. The material from the prospective study consisted of cDNA or gDNA derived from T cells, B-cell-depleted T cells, or PBMCs. A freely available public database, intended as a resource for researchers studying the immune response to SARS-CoV-2, is where the repertoires were released. Samples came from the ongoing ImmuneRACE study (first 160 participants) plus 1,254 subjects from 6 global collaborators. Subjects who had been exposed to COVID-19, were actively infected with it, or had recovered from it provided the deeply sampled blood TCRbeta repertoires that made up the dataset. Sample metadata almost always included a de-identified subject ID, COVID-19 status, age in years and sex. Points the paper makes about the study in general: The quantity of clinical and demographic metadata differed by source and by participant and was supplied without curation.

About this clone: What this receptor recognizes is not known. Base qualities were left out, and no much larger clone turns up one base away. The same CDR3 can be traced to other DNA sequences in this sample.

TCRbeta CDR3 regions were amplified from genomic DNA by means of the immunoSEQ Assay, a bias-controlled multiplex PCR. On the authors' methods: Within the assay, amplification of reference gene primers was used to estimate how many nucleated cells each sample contained. To quantify the absolute abundance of each unique TCRbeta CDR3 rearrangement, sequence reads were collapsed and filtered. For each sample, productive Simpson clonality was calculated as the square root of Simpson's diversity index over productive rearrangements. TCRdb stores this immuneACCESS table with in-frame sequences only. Part of the clones is absent; in the studies checked, under half of the shortfall reflects unresolved V genes, and no reason is known for the rest. Clone size and the V and J calls come from that table; the DNA yielded D and trimming. This sample has about 370,000 clones in its table, and more than 70% of those were observed once. Around 3% of the sample belongs to the ten largest clones.

One collaborating source in Seattle enrolled patients while the patients were actively infected and followed the patients over time throughout the course of disease. Collaborating institutions collected whole blood in K2EDTA tubes following their own protocols. Collaborator samples were shipped for TCRbeta analysis as frozen whole blood, isolated PBMCs, or DNA extracted from either sample type. CDR1 is given as MGHDK and CDR2 as SYGVNS, both from the germline V gene. V lost 5 bases and J lost 0 bases; the stretch between them is 2 bases long. The CDR3 starts with the cysteine, ends with the phenylalanine, and has 13 residues. The read is trimmed to its CDR3 DNA, 39 bases read in frame from base 1.

The chain is made from TRBV25-1 and TRBJ2-6; a confident D gene designation cannot be given. This receptor was obtained from a woman between 25 and 40 years old with COVID-19, enrolled during active disease. The material sequenced was peripheral blood. The DNA sequence is TGTGCCAGCAGTTACTCTGGGGCCAACGTCCTGACTTTC. This gives the protein CASSYSGANVLTF.